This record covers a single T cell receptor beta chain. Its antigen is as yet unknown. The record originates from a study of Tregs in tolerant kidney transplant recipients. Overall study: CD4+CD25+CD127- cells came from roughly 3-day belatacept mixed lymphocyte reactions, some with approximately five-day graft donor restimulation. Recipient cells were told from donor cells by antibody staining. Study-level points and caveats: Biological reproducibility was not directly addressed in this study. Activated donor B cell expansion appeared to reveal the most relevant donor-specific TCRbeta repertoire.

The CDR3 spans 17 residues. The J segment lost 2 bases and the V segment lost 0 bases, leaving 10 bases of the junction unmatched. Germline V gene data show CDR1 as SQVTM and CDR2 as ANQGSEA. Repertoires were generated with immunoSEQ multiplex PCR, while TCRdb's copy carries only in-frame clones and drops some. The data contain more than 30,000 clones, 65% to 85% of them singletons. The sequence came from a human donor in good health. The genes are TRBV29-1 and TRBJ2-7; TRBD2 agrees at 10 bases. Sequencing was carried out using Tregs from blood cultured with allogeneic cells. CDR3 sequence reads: CSVEDGGLADMTYEQYF. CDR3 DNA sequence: TGCAGCGTTGAAGACGGAGGACTAGCGGATATGACCTACGAGCAGTACTTC.